The TCR beta chain described here comes from a study of blood T cell repertoires in COVID-19. Study background: COVID-19 samples from acute and convalescent phases originated in the United States, Italy and Spain. T cells, B-cell-depleted T cells, or PBMCs provided the cDNA or gDNA that served as material.

Repertoires were generated with immunoSEQ multiplex PCR, while TCRdb's copy carries only in-frame clones and drops some. This repertoire shows approximately 180,000 clones, roughly 84% found once; its top ten account for roughly 9.8%. Trimming took 4 bases from V and 7 from J; bases not matched to a gene: 11. CDR1 is SGHRS and CDR2 is YFSETQ in the germline V gene. The CDR3 extends over 15 amino acids. The sequenced material came from peripheral blood. The TCR originated in a woman of 80 years or more with acute or convalescent COVID-19. This chain links TRBV5-1 with TRBJ2-1; TRBD1 matches 7 bases. In DNA, the CDR3 is TGCGCCAGCAGCATCGCCGGGACAGCGGTGAATGAGCAGTTCTTC. Its translation is CASSIAGTAVNEQFF.